This TCR beta chain was recovered during a study of cytomegalovirus exposure and HLA in healthy donors. Study-level findings and limits: An analysis was carried out at a later point. It showed that HLA-associated TCR beta chains were more clonally expanded than equally common non-associated chains.

The PCR contained 60 Vbeta and 13 Jbeta primers. Using immunoSEQ multiplex PCR, the repertoire was profiled, and TCRdb retains in-frame clones only, with some absent. The clone table shows 200,000 to 250,000 clones, with the ten largest holding approximately 1%. Germline V lookup: CDR1 MNHEY, CDR2 SMNVEV (reference sequence). The CDR3 length is 18 residues. Between the trimmed V and J ends, which lost 2 bases and 4 bases, there was a span of 21 bases. Worth noting for this clone: Its antigen is unidentified.

Material for sequencing was PBMCs. The rearrangement joins TRBV27 to TRBJ1-5, with D possibly matching TRBD1 (5 bases). This sequence was found in a woman aged 25 to 39 in good health and CMV-seropositive. The CDR3 DNA reads as TGTGCCAGCAGTTTAAGGCCGCGGTCAGGGATTGAGAATCAGCCCCAGCATTTT. Translating it yields CASSLRPRSGIENQPQHF.